Included here is one T cell receptor beta chain sequence, with context. Its target is unknown. The source of the sample is a study of T cell responses to AZD1222 COVID-19 vaccine. Study background: It was second doses at about 4 or about 12 weeks that were pooled. Whole-study results and caveats: Only a handful of AZD1222 recipients were seropositive at baseline. Reports say nearly half of spike-specific TCRs go after unmutated variant regions.

Trimming cost V 5 bases and J 2 bases, with 12 bases left between them. Germline loops: CDR1 SGHTA, CDR2 FQGTGA. This CDR3 is 15 amino acids long. The protocol was immunoSEQ multiplex PCR, while the TCRdb copy is restricted to in-frame clones and leaves out a portion. The sample carries 95,000 to 100,000 clones, roughly 87% recorded once. This sample comprised peripheral blood, obtained on day 0 of AZD1222 vaccination. The TCR was taken from an adult in good health. The chain is built from TRBV7-3 and TRBJ2-2; tentatively, D is TRBD1 (7 bases). DNA of the CDR3: TGTGCCAGCAGCCCACAGGGGACTAACACCGGGGAGCTGTTTTTT. Protein sequence: CASSPQGTNTGELFF.